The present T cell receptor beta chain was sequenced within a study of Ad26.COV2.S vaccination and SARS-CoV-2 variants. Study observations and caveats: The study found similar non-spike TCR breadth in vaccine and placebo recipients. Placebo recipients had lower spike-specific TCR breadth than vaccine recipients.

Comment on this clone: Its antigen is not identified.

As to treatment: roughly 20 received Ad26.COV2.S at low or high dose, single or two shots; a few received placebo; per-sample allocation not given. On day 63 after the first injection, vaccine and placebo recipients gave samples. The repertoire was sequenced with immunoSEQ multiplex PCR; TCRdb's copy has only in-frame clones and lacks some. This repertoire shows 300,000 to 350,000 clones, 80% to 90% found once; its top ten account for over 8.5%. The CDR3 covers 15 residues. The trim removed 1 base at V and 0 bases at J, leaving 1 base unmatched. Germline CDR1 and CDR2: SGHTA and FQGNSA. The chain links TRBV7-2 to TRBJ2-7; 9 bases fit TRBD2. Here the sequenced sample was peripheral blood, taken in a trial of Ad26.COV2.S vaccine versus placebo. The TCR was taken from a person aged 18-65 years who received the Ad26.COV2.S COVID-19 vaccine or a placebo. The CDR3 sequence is CASSLGLADSYEQYF. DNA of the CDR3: TGTGCCAGCAGCTTAGGACTAGCGGACTCCTACGAGCAGTACTTC.